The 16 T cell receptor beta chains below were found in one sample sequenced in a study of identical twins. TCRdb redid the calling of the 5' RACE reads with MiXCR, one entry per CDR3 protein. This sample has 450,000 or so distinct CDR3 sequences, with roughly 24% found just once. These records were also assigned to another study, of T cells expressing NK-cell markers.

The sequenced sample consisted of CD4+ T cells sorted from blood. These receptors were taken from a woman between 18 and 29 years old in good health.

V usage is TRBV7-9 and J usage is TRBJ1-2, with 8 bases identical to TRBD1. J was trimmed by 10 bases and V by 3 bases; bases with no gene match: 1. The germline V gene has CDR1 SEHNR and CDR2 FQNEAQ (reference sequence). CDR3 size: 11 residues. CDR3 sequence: CASSLTGVYTF. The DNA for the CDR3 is TGTGCCAGCAGCTTGACAGGGGTCTACACCTTC.

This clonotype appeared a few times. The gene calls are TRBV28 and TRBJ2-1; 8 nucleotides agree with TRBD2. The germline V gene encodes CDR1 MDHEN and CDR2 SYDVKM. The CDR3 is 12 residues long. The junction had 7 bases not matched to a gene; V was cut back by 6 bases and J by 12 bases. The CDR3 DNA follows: TGTGCCAGCAGACCCGGGGGGGGAGTGCAGTTCTTC. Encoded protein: CASRPGGGVQFF.

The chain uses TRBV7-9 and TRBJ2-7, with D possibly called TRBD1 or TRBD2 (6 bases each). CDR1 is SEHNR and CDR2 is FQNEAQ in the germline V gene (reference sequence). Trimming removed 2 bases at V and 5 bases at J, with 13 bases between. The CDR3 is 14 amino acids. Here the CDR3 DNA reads TGTGCCAGCAGCTTAAGGACGGGGGACAACGAGCAGTACTTC. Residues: CASSLRTGDNEQYF.

Here the CDR3 reads CASSLFGKGEQFF. In DNA, the CDR3 is TGTGCCAGCAGCTTATTCGGTAAGGGAGAGCAGTTCTTC. V and J are TRBV7-2 and TRBJ2-1; unclear D gene. The CDR3 extends over 13 amino acids. V was cut by 2 bases and J by 10 bases, with 12 bases left in between. CDR1 SGHTA and CDR2 FQGNSA come from the germline V gene.

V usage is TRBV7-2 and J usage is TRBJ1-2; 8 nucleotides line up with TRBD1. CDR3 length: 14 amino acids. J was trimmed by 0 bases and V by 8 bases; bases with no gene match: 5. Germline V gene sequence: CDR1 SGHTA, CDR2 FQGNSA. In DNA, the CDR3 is TGTGCCAGCGGACAGGGCCCCGCTAACTATGGCTACACCTTC. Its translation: CASGQGPANYGYTF.

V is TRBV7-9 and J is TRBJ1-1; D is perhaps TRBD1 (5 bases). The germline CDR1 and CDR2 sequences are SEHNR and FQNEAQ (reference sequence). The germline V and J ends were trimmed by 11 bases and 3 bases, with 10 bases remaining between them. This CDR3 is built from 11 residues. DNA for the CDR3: TGTGCCGGGACCGGGGACACTGAAGCTTTCTTT. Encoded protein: CAGTGDTEAFF.

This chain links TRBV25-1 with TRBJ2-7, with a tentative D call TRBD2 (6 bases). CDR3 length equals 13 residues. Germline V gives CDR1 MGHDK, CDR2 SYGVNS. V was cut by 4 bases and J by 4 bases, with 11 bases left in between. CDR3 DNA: TGTGCCAGCAGTGCGGCGGGGACGTACGAGCAGTACTTC. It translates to CASSAAGTYEQYF.

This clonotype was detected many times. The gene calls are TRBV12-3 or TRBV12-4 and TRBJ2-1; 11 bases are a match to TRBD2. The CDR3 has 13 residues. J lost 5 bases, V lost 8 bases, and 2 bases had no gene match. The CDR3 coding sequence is TGTGCCAGCGGGACTAGCGGTAACAATGAGCAGTTCTTC. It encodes CASGTSGNNEQFF.

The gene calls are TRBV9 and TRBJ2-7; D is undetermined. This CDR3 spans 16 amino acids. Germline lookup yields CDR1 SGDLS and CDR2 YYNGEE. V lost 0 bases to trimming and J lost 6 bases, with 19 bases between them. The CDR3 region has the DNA TGTGCCAGCAGCGTAGTTCATAGGGCAGGAGAAGGCGAGCAGTACTTC. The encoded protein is CASSVVHRAGEGEQYF. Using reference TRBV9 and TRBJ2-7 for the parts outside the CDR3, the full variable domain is DSGVTQTPKHLITATGQRVTLRCSPRSGDLSVYWYQQSLDQGLQFLIQYYNGEERAKGNILERFSAQQFPDLHSELNLSSLELGDSALYFCASSVVHRAGEGEQYFGPGTRLTVT.

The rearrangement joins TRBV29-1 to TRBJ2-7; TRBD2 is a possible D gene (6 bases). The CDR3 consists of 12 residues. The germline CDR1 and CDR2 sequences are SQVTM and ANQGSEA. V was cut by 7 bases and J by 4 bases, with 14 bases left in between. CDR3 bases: TGCAGCGCCTCTCCCGGGAGTTACGAGCAGTACTTC. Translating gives CSASPGSYEQYF.

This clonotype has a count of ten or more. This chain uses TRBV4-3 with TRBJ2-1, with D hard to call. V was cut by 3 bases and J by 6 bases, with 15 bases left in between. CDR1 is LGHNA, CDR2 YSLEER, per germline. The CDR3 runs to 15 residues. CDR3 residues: CASSQIVGGPNEQFF. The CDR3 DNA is TGCGCCAGCAGCCAGATAGTAGGTGGTCCCAATGAGCAGTTCTTC.

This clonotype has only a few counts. The CDR3 DNA sequence: TGTGCCAGCAGCTTAGTCGCTAGCGAGTCCTACGAGCAGTACTTC. Protein product: CASSLVASESYEQYF. The V gene is TRBV7-2, the J gene TRBJ2-7; a weak D match, TRBD2 (6 bases). In germline, CDR1 is SGHTA, CDR2 FQGNSA. The CDR3 is 15 residues long. The V end was cut by 1 base, the J end by 1 base, with 11 bases between.

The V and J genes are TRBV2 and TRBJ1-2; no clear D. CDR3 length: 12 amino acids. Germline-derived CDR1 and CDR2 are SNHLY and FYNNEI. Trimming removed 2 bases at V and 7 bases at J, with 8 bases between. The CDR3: CASSELFSGYTF. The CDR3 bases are TGTGCCAGCAGTGAATTGTTTTCTGGCTACACCTTC.

This CDR3 reads CASSPSGVYEQYF. CDR3 coding DNA: TGTGCCAGCAGCCCCTCCGGGGTGTACGAGCAGTACTTC. The rearrangement uses TRBV9 and TRBJ2-7, with D perhaps matching TRBD2 (5 bases). The CDR3 runs to 13 residues. Per the germline V gene, CDR1 is SGDLS and CDR2 is YYNGEE. V lost 4 bases to trimming and J lost 4 bases, with 12 bases between them.

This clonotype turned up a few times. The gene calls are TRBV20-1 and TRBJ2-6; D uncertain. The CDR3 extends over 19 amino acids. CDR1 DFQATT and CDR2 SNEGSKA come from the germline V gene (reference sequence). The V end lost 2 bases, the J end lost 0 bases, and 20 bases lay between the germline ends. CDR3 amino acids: CSARKGPGRAFSGANVLTF. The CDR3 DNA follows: TGCAGTGCTAGAAAGGGTCCCGGGCGAGCTTTCTCTGGGGCCAACGTCCTGACTTTC.

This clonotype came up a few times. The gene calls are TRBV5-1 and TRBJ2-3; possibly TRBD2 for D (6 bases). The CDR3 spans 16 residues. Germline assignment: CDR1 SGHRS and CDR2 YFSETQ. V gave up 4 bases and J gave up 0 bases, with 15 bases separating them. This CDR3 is CASSPSGGTSTDTQYF. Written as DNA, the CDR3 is TGCGCCAGCAGCCCCTCCGGTGGGACTAGCACAGATACGCAGTATTTT.